The following is a T cell receptor (beta chain) sequence with its context. The CDR3 has 14 amino acids. Germline loops: CDR1 MNHEY, CDR2 SMNVEV (reference sequence). V was clipped by 3 bases and J by 4 bases, with 12 bases between them. The data belong to a study of control samples from healthy donors and cancer patients. Assay: immunoSEQ multiplex PCR; the TCRdb copy retains only in-frame clones and omits some. This table holds approximately 150,000 clones, more than 80% found once. This clonotype was sampled from a man between 18 and 29 years old in good health. The source material was blood. The V gene is TRBV27, the J gene TRBJ1-2; D unclear. CDR3 protein: CASSFKGPPYGYTF. The CDR3 nucleotides read TGTGCCAGCAGTTTCAAGGGCCCACCCTATGGCTACACCTTC.